Described below is a single T cell receptor beta chain sequence and its context. No antigen is known for it. The V gene lost 6 bases and the J gene lost 0 bases, with 18 bases spanning the gap. The CDR3 runs 16 residues. CDR1 and CDR2 (germline): DFQATT, SNEGSKA (reference sequence). The data were obtained in a study of T cells in Graves' hyperthyroidism and ophthalmopathy. Authors of the study amplified TCR beta CDR3 regions from RNA transcripts. HTBI primers were the set used in a first-round RT-PCR of the TCR CDR3. In TCRdb, the multiplex PCR reads were re-called with MiXCR into one record per CDR3 protein. This sample has 500,000 to 750,000 distinct CDR3 sequences, with over 12% found just once. Orbital computed tomography and thyroid ultrasound, together with serum TRAb and thyroxine and clinical symptoms, were used for diagnoses. Study results and limitations: The model foresaw ophthalmopathy a median about 6.1 months prior to onset. Ophthalmopathy and stable hyperthyroidism were separated by a 13 V-J model.

The chain is built from TRBV20-1 and TRBJ2-1, with a possible D match to TRBD2 (5 bases). Sequenced material: blood. The sequence was obtained from a young woman with Graves' ophthalmopathy. In DNA form, the CDR3 reads TGCAGTGCCCCTAGATCCGGGGAGAGCTCCTACAATGAGCAGTTCTTC. This codes for CSAPRSGESSYNEQFF.